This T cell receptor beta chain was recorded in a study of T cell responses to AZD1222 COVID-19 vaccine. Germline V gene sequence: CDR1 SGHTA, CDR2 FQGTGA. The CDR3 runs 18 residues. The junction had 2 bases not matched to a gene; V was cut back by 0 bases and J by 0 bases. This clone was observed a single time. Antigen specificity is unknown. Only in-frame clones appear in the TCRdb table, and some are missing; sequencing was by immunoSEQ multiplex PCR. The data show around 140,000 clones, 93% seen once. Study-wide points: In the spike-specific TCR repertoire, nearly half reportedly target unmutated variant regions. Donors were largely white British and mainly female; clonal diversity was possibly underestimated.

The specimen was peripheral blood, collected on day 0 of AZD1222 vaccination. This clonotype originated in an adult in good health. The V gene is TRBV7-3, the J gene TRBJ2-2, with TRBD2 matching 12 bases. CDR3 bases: TGTGCCAGCAGCTTAACGCTAGCGGGAGGGCCGAACACCGGGGAGCTGTTTTTT. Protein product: CASSLTLAGGPNTGELFF.